What follows are 22 T cell receptor beta chains derived from one specimen sequenced in a study of preoperative IRX-2 immunotherapy in early breast cancer. Treatment noted: preoperative locoregional IRX-2 cytokine immunotherapy. TCRdb keeps only in-frame clones here, not all; method: immunoSEQ multiplex PCR. The data show over 55,000 clones, with less than 95% seen just once and under 2% held by the top ten. Sample acquisition took place from a patient treated with IRX-2 immunotherapy. These TCRs come from a human donor with breast cancer.

The chain uses TRBV6-5 and TRBJ2-3; unclear D gene. V lost 6 bases and J lost 5, with 9 bases in between. The CDR3 is made up of 12 amino acids. Germline CDR1 MNHEY, CDR2 SVGAGI. CDR3 coding DNA: TGTGCCAGCAGAAATGTTAGAGATACGCAGTATTTT. It encodes CASRNVRDTQYF.

Points on this clone: The junction departs from the called germline gene at one end, perhaps through a read error. The rearrangement uses TRBV7-9 and TRBJ1-2; 8 positions match TRBD1. CDR1 and CDR2 (germline): SEHNR, FQNEAQ (reference sequence). The CDR3 contains 14 residues. The CDR3 protein is CASSLVLRQGARQF. CDR3 DNA: TGTGCCAGCAGCTTAGTATTACGGCAGGGGGCTCGCCAATTC.

V is TRBV7-2 and J is TRBJ1-2; D remains unclear. Per germline, CDR1 SGHTA and CDR2 FQGNSA. V lost 1 base and J lost 7, with 10 bases in between. The CDR3 totals 13 residues. Here the CDR3 DNA reads TGTGCCAGCAGCTTAGACAGTGCAGGTGGCTACACCTTC. Translating it yields CASSLDSAGGYTF.

The chain has TRBV18 and TRBJ2-7; D possibly corresponds to TRBD2 (6 bases). Germline V CDR1 and CDR2: KGHSH, LQKENI. V lost 9 bases to trimming and J lost 0 bases, with 42 bases between them. The CDR3 totals 23 residues. Written as DNA, the CDR3 is TGTGCCAGTTCCCACTCGGAGGGCACCCTTAATTCATCGAGCTCATCGAGCTCCTACGAGCAGTACTTC. This translates into CASSHSEGTLNSSSSSSSYEQYF.

The V call is TRBV9, the J call TRBJ1-4; 8 nucleotides agree with TRBD1. CDR3 length: 15 amino acids. V gave up 3 bases and J gave up 8 bases; unmatched junction bases: 9. Germline-derived CDR1 and CDR2 are SGDLS and YYNGEE. In DNA, the CDR3 is TGTGCCAGCAGCGCGGGGGACAGGCTTTACGAAAAACTGTTTTTT. It is translated as CASSAGDRLYEKLFF.

V usage is TRBV11-2 and J usage is TRBJ1-2; possibly TRBD1 for D (5 bases). Trimming removed 5 bases from V and 4 bases from J, with 14 bases in between. The CDR3 spans 14 residues. The germline CDR1 and CDR2 sequences are SGHAT and FQNNGV. This CDR3 is CASSPAPQGYGYTF. In nucleotides, the CDR3 is TGTGCCAGCAGCCCCGCCCCCCAGGGCTATGGCTACACCTTC.

V usage is TRBV4-3 and J usage is TRBJ2-7, with no clear D. V lost 1 base and J 2 bases, leaving 6 bases between the germline ends. The CDR3 has 13 residues. Germline CDR1 is LGHNA and CDR2 is YSLEER. This chain's CDR3 is CASSQGPTYEQYF. CDR3 in DNA: TGCGCCAGCAGCCAAGGCCCTACCTACGAGCAGTACTTC.

The chain is built from TRBV27 and TRBJ2-4, with 7 bases lining up with TRBD2. CDR3 length: 14 residues. Germline CDR1 MNHEY, CDR2 SMNVEV (reference sequence). V lost 4 bases, J lost 6 bases, and 6 bases stayed unmatched. This chain's CDR3 is CASSYMGGSNIQYF. CDR3 sequence (DNA): TGTGCCAGCAGTTATATGGGGGGGTCAAACATTCAGTACTTC.

This rearrangement joins TRBV18 to TRBJ2-5; weak D call: TRBD1 (6 bases). Germline loops: CDR1 KGHSH, CDR2 LQKENI. V lost 2 bases to trimming and J lost 4 bases, with 8 bases between them. CDR3 length equals 13 residues. CDR3 coding DNA: TGTGCCAGCTCACCAGGGGGCGGAGAGACCCAGTACTTC. Amino acids: CASSPGGGETQYF.

The chain combines TRBV4-3 with TRBJ1-1, with 9 bases aligning to TRBD1. The J segment lost 3 bases and the V segment lost 2 bases, leaving 4 bases of the junction unmatched. The V gene's germline CDR1 is LGHNA and CDR2 YSLEER. This CDR3 is 15 amino acids long. The CDR3 loop reads CASSQPGQGYTEAFF. The CDR3 bases are TGCGCCAGCAGCCAACCGGGACAGGGTTACACTGAAGCTTTCTTT.

DNA of the CDR3: TGTGCCAGCAGTTCGACTGGGAGCTCCTACAATGAGCAGTTCTTC. Amino acids: CASSSTGSSYNEQFF. The chain employs TRBV5-4 and TRBJ2-1; D possibly corresponds to TRBD2 (5 bases). Looked up from germline, CDR1 is SGHNT and CDR2 is YYREEE (reference sequence). The ends were cut back, 5 bases at V and 0 bases at J, with 12 bases in the middle. This CDR3 contains 15 residues. Full variable domain (rest looked up from reference TRBV5-4 and TRBJ2-1): ETGVTQSPTHLIKTRGQQVTLRCSSQSGHNTVSWYQQALGQGPQFIFQYYREEENGRGNFPPRFSGLQFPNYSSELNVNALELDDSALYLCASSSTGSSYNEQFFGPGTRLTVL.

The chain has TRBV19 and TRBJ2-4, with no clear D. The CDR3 is 12 amino acids. From germline, CDR1 is LNHDA and CDR2 SQIVND (reference sequence). Trimming cost V 5 bases and J 9 bases, with 11 bases left between them. Here the CDR3 DNA reads TGTGCCAGTAGTGCCCGTGGAGCCATTCAGTACTTC. This gives the protein CASSARGAIQYF.

The V and J genes are TRBV28 and TRBJ2-7; D is uncertain. Germline CDR1 reads MDHEN; CDR2 reads SYDVKM. Trimming cost V 8 bases and J 0 bases, with 8 bases left between them. The length of the CDR3 is 12 residues. CDR3 coding DNA: TGTGCCAGCCGAACTAACTCCTACGAGCAGTACTTC. This sequence encodes CASRTNSYEQYF. Drawing the rest from reference TRBV28 and TRBJ2-7, the complete variable domain is DVKVTQSSRYLVKRTGEKVFLECVQDMDHENMFWYRQDPGLGLRLIYFSYDVKMKEKGDIPEGYSVSREKKERFSLILESASTNQTSMYLCASRTNSYEQYFGPGTRLTVT.

This chain connects TRBV30 to TRBJ1-6; D is unclear. The CDR3 covers 11 residues. V lost 5 bases and J lost 10, with 9 bases in between. Germline values: CDR1 GTSNPN, CDR2 SVGIG (reference sequence). CDR3 protein: CAWSEGSPLHF. The CDR3 coding sequence is TGTGCCTGGTCAGAAGGCTCACCCCTCCACTTT.

The chain combines TRBV2 with TRBJ2-7; TRBD2 aligns across 9 bases. Trimming removed 4 bases from V and 0 bases from J; junction bases left unmatched: 4. The CDR3 totals 15 residues. Germline CDR1 SNHLY, CDR2 FYNNEI. The CDR3: CASSVSGGYSYEQYF. DNA for the CDR3: TGTGCCAGCAGTGTTAGCGGGGGCTACTCCTACGAGCAGTACTTC.

V usage is TRBV30 and J usage is TRBJ1-3; the D is unclear. CDR1 and CDR2 from the germline V gene are GTSNPN and SVGIG (reference sequence). The CDR3 covers 13 residues. With 5 bases removed from V and 0 bases from J, the gap between germline ends came to 8 bases. CDR3 bases: TGTGCCTGGGGGATAAGCTCTGGAAACACCATATATTTT. This translates into CAWGISSGNTIYF.

CDR3 coding DNA: TGTGCCAGCAAAGACTTGGACAGGGTGGAAGGCTACACCTTC. Its protein product is CASKDLDRVEGYTF. The chain joins TRBV7-2 to TRBJ1-2; 8 positions match TRBD1. The CDR3 consists of 14 residues. Germline CDR1 and CDR2: SGHTA and FQGNSA. Trimming at V came to 7 bases and at J to 8 bases, leaving 12 bases not matched to a gene.

The J gene is TRBJ1-2, the V gene TRBV5-1; D gene unclear. Per the germline V gene, CDR1 is SGHRS and CDR2 is YFSETQ. The CDR3 covers 13 residues. V shed 1 base and J shed 2 bases, with 6 bases lying between them. The CDR3 region has the DNA TGCGCCAGCAGCTTGAGGTCCAACTATGGCTACACCTTC. Protein sequence: CASSLRSNYGYTF.

This clone has just one count. The chain recombines TRBV30 with TRBJ2-3; weak D call: TRBD1 (6 bases). The CDR3 sequence is 12 residues long. Germline V lookup: CDR1 GTSNPN, CDR2 SVGIG (reference sequence). V lost 5 bases and J 4 bases, leaving 10 bases between the germline ends. The CDR3 sequence is CAWETGSDTQYF. The CDR3 DNA reads TGTGCCTGGGAAACAGGGTCAGATACGCAGTATTTT.

This rearrangement joins TRBV28 to TRBJ1-3, with 7 bases matching TRBD1. The germline V gene encodes CDR1 MDHEN and CDR2 SYDVKM. The CDR3 runs to 14 residues. V shed 2 bases, J shed 4 bases, and the junction held 2 bases outside the gene matches. As DNA, the CDR3 is TGTGCCAGCAGTTTAGAACAGGGGGGAAACACCATATATTTT. Its protein product is CASSLEQGGNTIYF.

The rearrangement joins TRBV9 to TRBJ2-7; 7 nucleotides agree with TRBD2. The length of the CDR3 is 15 residues. Germline V gives CDR1 SGDLS, CDR2 YYNGEE. J gave up 4 bases and V 4 bases, and 11 bases lay outside the gene matches. The CDR3 loop is CASSPVGGRGYEQYF. The CDR3, as DNA: TGTGCCAGCAGCCCCGTCGGCGGGAGAGGTTACGAGCAGTACTTC.

This clone was recorded once. The chain recombines TRBV28 with TRBJ1-4; a weak D match, TRBD1 (6 bases). Trimming left V 8 bases short and J 4 bases short, with 8 bases between. The CDR3 length is 12 residues. The V gene's germline CDR1 is MDHEN and CDR2 SYDVKM. CDR3 sequence reads: CASHRDNEKLFF. For the CDR3, the DNA is TGTGCCAGCCACAGGGATAATGAAAAACTGTTTTTT.